These 21 T cell receptor beta chains share one sample of origin, sequenced in a study of T-cell memory formation after mild COVID-19. TCRdb reprocessed the 5' RACE reads via MiXCR and lists one record per CDR3 protein. Among 250,000 to 300,000 distinct CDR3 sequences listed, under 8.5% were seen once. Sequencing was done on a sample of PBMCs or a T cell subset sorted from them (not recorded which). Receptors were obtained from a man between 18 and 35 years old who had mild COVID-19 (a few samples of this study predate the infection). Cell type and time point are not known.

The genes are TRBV5-1 and TRBJ1-2; D ambiguous. The CDR3 has 14 residues. Trimming pared 1 base from V and 4 bases from J, leaving 11 bases between. Looked up from germline, CDR1 is SGHRS and CDR2 is YFSETQ. Here the CDR3 reads CASSLYEGSYGYTF. CDR3 in DNA: TGCGCCAGCAGCTTGTATGAGGGTAGCTATGGCTACACCTTC.

The chain recombines TRBV7-9 with TRBJ2-5; D tentatively reads TRBD1 or TRBD2 (5 bases each). Trimming shortened V by 3 bases and J by 7 bases, and 15 bases separated the two germline ends. Germline CDR1 and CDR2: SEHNR and FQNEAQ (reference sequence). The CDR3 contains 14 residues. The CDR3 loop reads CASSFEGRSRTQYF. In DNA, the CDR3 is TGTGCCAGCAGCTTCGAGGGACGGTCCCGGACCCAGTACTTC.

The rearrangement links TRBV12-3 or TRBV12-4 to TRBJ2-5; D unresolved. The CDR3 totals 14 residues. Trimming left V 6 bases short and J 3 bases short, with 14 bases between. CDR3 sequence: CASSSHGVEETQYF. The CDR3 DNA is TGTGCCAGCAGCTCCCATGGGGTGGAAGAGACCCAGTACTTC.

This chain joins TRBV7-9 and TRBJ1-1; 7 nucleotides match TRBD1. With 2 bases clipped from V and 6 bases from J, the junction kept 9 bases outside the gene matches. The CDR3 is 15 amino acids. Germline V CDR1 and CDR2: SEHNR, FQNEAQ (reference sequence). The CDR3 coding sequence is TGTGCCAGCAGCTTAACTACAGGGGAGTGGGCTGAAGCTTTCTTT. Amino acid sequence: CASSLTTGEWAEAFF.

The table lists this clonotype with many counts. The chain recombines TRBV29-1 with TRBJ2-3; D possibly corresponds to TRBD2 (5 bases). V was trimmed by 3 bases and J by 0 bases, leaving 16 bases between them. The germline V gene encodes CDR1 SQVTM and CDR2 ANQGSEA. This CDR3 is built from 16 residues. The CDR3 is CSVDLGYGLSTDTQYF. CDR3 nucleotides: TGCAGCGTTGATCTGGGATATGGACTTAGCACAGATACGCAGTATTTT.

This clonotype was recorded a few times. The rearrangement joins TRBV20-1 to TRBJ1-6, with D unresolved. V lost 6 bases to trimming and J lost 6 bases, with 9 bases between them. The CDR3 consists of 12 residues. Germline V CDR1 and CDR2: DFQATT, SNEGSKA (reference sequence). CDR3 DNA sequence: TGCAGTGCCCTGCGGGGTAATTCACCCCTCCACTTT. Protein: CSALRGNSPLHF.

This chain connects TRBV7-2 to TRBJ1-6; D gene unclear. V lost 4 bases and J 6 bases, leaving 19 bases between the germline ends. Germline-derived CDR1 and CDR2 are SGHTA and FQGNSA. This CDR3 is built from 17 residues. The CDR3 sequence: CASSSQLDRVANSPLHF. The CDR3 nucleotides are TGTGCCAGCAGCTCCCAACTCGATCGGGTGGCTAATTCACCCCTCCACTTT.

The chain joins TRBV12-3 or TRBV12-4 to TRBJ1-5; D may be TRBD1 (5 bases). The CDR3 covers 15 residues. The V and J ends lost 2 bases and 8 bases respectively, with 16 bases between them. The CDR3 region has the DNA TGTGCCAGCAGTTTAATCCGGCAGGGAGGGGAGCCCCAGCATTTT. Translation: CASSLIRQGGEPQHF.

The genes are TRBV3-1 and TRBJ2-7, with 7 bases lining up with TRBD2. Looked up from germline, CDR1 is LGHDT and CDR2 is YNNKEL (reference sequence). Trimming at V came to 4 bases and at J to 3 bases, leaving 9 bases not matched to a gene. The CDR3 consists of 15 residues. CDR3 residues: CASSPPGLPFYEQYF. The CDR3 region has the DNA TGTGCCAGCAGCCCTCCGGGACTACCGTTCTACGAGCAGTACTTC.

This clonotype was seen ten or more times. The chain recombines TRBV7-9 with TRBJ2-7; D is possibly TRBD1 (5 bases). V gave up 5 bases and J gave up 2 bases, with 7 bases separating them. The CDR3 is 12 residues long. Per germline, CDR1 SEHNR and CDR2 FQNEAQ (reference sequence). This CDR3 reads CASSPDTYEQYV. DNA of the CDR3: TGTGCCAGCAGCCCGGACACCTACGAGCAGTACGTC.

This clonotype turned up a few times. The genes are TRBV20-1 and TRBJ2-5; no clear D. CDR1 and CDR2 (germline): DFQATT, SNEGSKA (reference sequence). V lost 6 bases, J lost 4 bases, and 12 bases lay in between. The CDR3 extends over 12 amino acids. The CDR3 here is CSAKGSGETQYF. In nucleotides, the CDR3 is TGCAGTGCGAAAGGGTCTGGAGAGACCCAGTACTTC.

V is TRBV20-1 and J is TRBJ2-5; TRBD2 agrees at 7 bases. The CDR3 is made up of 14 amino acids. The V gene's germline CDR1 is DFQATT and CDR2 SNEGSKA (reference sequence). The ends lost 5 bases at V and 2 bases at J; junction bases unmatched: 8. As DNA, the CDR3 is TGCAGTGCTGAAAACCCGGGACTACAAGAGACCCAGTACTTC. This codes for CSAENPGLQETQYF.

This clonotype was picked up a small number of times. The chain has TRBV20-1 and TRBJ1-5, with 7 bases identical to TRBD1. CDR1 is DFQATT and CDR2 is SNEGSKA in the germline V gene (reference sequence). J was trimmed by 0 bases and V by 2 bases; bases with no gene match: 4. This CDR3 spans 15 amino acids. In nucleotides, the CDR3 is TGCAGTGCTAGAAGGGACAGATTTAGCAATCAGCCCCAGCATTTT. Translated, it gives CSARRDRFSNQPQHF.

The rearrangement uses TRBV7-6 and TRBJ2-4, with D hard to call. This CDR3 is built from 13 residues. Trimming removed 5 bases from V and 8 bases from J, with 13 bases in between. The germline CDR1 and CDR2 sequences are SGHVS and FNYEAQ. The CDR3 DNA reads as TGTGCCAGCAGCCCGAGCCCCGAGCACATTCAGTACTTC. Amino acids: CASSPSPEHIQYF.

The chain links TRBV5-5 to TRBJ2-5, with 8 bases matching TRBD2. V lost 3 bases to trimming and J lost 0 bases; unmatched junction nucleotides: 10. This CDR3 spans 17 amino acids. Germline V gene data show CDR1 as SGHKS and CDR2 as YYEKEE (reference sequence). The CDR3 loop reads CASSSQVASGYQETQYF. The CDR3 DNA reads as TGTGCCAGCAGCTCACAAGTGGCTAGCGGGTACCAAGAGACCCAGTACTTC.

The CDR3 sequence is CASSVGEIPQETQYF. In nucleotides, the CDR3 is TGCGCCAGCAGTGTCGGGGAGATACCACAAGAGACCCAGTACTTC. The chain links TRBV5-1 to TRBJ2-5, with D possibly TRBD2 on 5 matching bases. The CDR3 runs to 15 residues. Germline CDR1 and CDR2: SGHRS and YFSETQ. Between the trimmed V and J ends, which lost 5 bases and 2 bases, there was a span of 16 bases. The entire variable domain, with the rest obtained from reference TRBV5-1 and TRBJ2-5, is as follows: KAGVTQTPRYLIKTRGQQVTLSCSPISGHRSVSWYQQTPGQGLQFLFEYFSETQRNKGNFPGRFSGRQFSNSRSEMNVSTLELGDSALYLCASSVGEIPQETQYFGPGTRLLVL.

This clonotype was picked up a small number of times. The chain joins TRBV6-2 or TRBV6-3 to TRBJ1-1; D remains ambiguous. CDR1 and CDR2 from the germline V gene are MNHEY and SVGEGT. The V end was cut by 2 bases, the J end by 0 bases, with 7 bases between. The CDR3 extends over 14 amino acids. The CDR3, as DNA: TGTGCCAGCAGTTACAGAGAGATGAACACTGAAGCTTTCTTT. Protein: CASSYREMNTEAFF.

This clonotype was counted many times. The chain links TRBV7-2 to TRBJ2-3; possibly TRBD1 for D (6 bases). The V gene lost 5 bases and the J gene lost 1 base, with 13 bases spanning the gap. The CDR3 runs 15 residues. Germline lookup yields CDR1 SGHTA and CDR2 FQGNSA. The CDR3 coding sequence is TGTGCCAGCAGCCCAAACAGGGTACGCACAGATACGCAGTATTTT. It specifies CASSPNRVRTDTQYF.

The V gene is TRBV7-3, the J gene TRBJ2-1, with unresolved D. CDR3 length: 13 residues. Trimming cost V 4 bases and J 6 bases, with 10 bases left between them. CDR1 and CDR2 from the germline V gene are SGHTA and FQGTGA. The CDR3 DNA reads TGTGCCAGCAGCTCCGGACCCTCCAATGAGCAGTTCTTC. Protein sequence: CASSSGPSNEQFF.

V usage is TRBV12-3 or TRBV12-4 and J usage is TRBJ2-1; D uncertain. Trimming shortened V by 5 bases and J by 2 bases, and 13 bases separated the two germline ends. The CDR3 is 15 amino acids. The CDR3 DNA sequence: TGTGCCAGCAGTGTGACCGGGCATGCCTACAATGAGCAGTTCTTC. Its protein product is CASSVTGHAYNEQFF.

This sequence joins TRBV5-1 and TRBJ2-5; possibly TRBD1 for D (6 bases). Looked up from germline, CDR1 is SGHRS and CDR2 is YFSETQ. V was shortened by 2 bases and J by 4 bases, with 12 bases between the two germline ends. This CDR3 is 14 amino acids long. The CDR3 reads CASSLQGWGETQYF. The CDR3 region has the DNA TGCGCCAGCAGCTTACAGGGATGGGGAGAGACCCAGTACTTC.